These T cell receptor beta chains were read from a single sample in a study of neurological immune-mediated disorders. MiXCR was run by TCRdb on the 5' RACE reads, yielding one entry per CDR3 protein. The sample holds approximately 59,000 distinct CDR3 sequences, roughly 5.6% seen once. The specimen sequenced was PBMCs. Receptor source: a human donor with multiple sclerosis. The donor label of this sample is uncertain. Both conserved end residues are part of each CDR3. Fields, in order: D gene, clone size, J gene, V gene, CDR3 DNA, CDR3 protein. The D gene is left open where the match is weak. Clone size reads once, few, many, or a class if the clone is expanded.

TRBD1 | many | TRBJ2-5 | TRBV24-1 | TGTGCCACCAGTGGCCGACAGGGGTACCAAGAGACCCAGTACTTC | CATSGRQGYQETQYF
- | many | TRBJ1-2 | TRBV6-5 | TGTGCCAGCAGTTACTCCGGGGGGCGCAGCAGTGGCTACACCTTC | CASSYSGGRSSGYTF
TRBD1 | many | TRBJ2-7 | TRBV15 | TGTGCCACCACGGGGGACAGGGAGAGCGAGCAGTACTTC | CATTGDRESEQYF
TRBD1 | many | TRBJ1-2 | TRBV20-1 | TGCAGTGCTTACCAGGGGGATGGCTACACCTTC | CSAYQGDGYTF
- | many | TRBJ2-3 | TRBV6-5 | TGTGCCAGCAGGGGTACTAGTACGGGGGCCAAAGATACGCAGTATTTT | CASRGTSTGAKDTQYF
TRBD1 | many | TRBJ1-5 | TRBV20-1 | TGCAGTGCAAGGCAGACAGGGGGCAATCAGCCCCAGCATTTT | CSARQTGGNQPQHF
- | few | TRBJ1-4 | TRBV20-1 | TGCAGTGCTTTATTGACAGGCGCTAATGAAAAACTGTTTTTT | CSALLTGANEKLFF
- | many | TRBJ1-1 | TRBV9 | TGTGCCAGCAGCGCCACAGGTTACACTGAAGCTTTCTTT | CASSATGYTEAFF
- | many | TRBJ1-1 | TRBV5-1 | TGCGCCAGCAGCTTGGACTTGGTGAACACTGAAGCTTTCTTT | CASSLDLVNTEAFF
- | many | TRBJ1-2 | TRBV12-3/TRBV12-4 | TGTGCCAGCAGCCCCCCTGGGACGGTTAACTATGGCTACACCTTC | CASSPPGTVNYGYTF
- | many | TRBJ1-5 | TRBV6-5 | TGTGCCAGCAGTTTATTCGTTGGAAGCAATCAGCCCCAGCATTTT | CASSLFVGSNQPQHF
TRBD1 | few | TRBJ1-3 | TRBV20-1 | TGCAGTGCTAGACCCACAGGGGCTGGAAACACCATATATTTT | CSARPTGAGNTIYF